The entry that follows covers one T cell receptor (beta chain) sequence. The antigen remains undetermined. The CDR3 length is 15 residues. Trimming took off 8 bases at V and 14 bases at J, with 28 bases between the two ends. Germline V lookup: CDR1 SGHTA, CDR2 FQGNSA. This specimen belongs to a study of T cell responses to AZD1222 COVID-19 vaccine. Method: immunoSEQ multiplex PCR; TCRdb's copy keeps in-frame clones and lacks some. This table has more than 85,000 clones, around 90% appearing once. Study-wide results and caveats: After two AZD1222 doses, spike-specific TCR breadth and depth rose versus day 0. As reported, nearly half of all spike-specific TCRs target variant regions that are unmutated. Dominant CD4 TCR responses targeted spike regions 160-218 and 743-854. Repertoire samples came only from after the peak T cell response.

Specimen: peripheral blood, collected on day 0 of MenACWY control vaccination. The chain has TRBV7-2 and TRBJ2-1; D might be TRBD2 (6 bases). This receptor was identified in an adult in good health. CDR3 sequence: CASGQFAGTRPGEFF. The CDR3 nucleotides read TGTGCCAGCGGCCAGTTCGCGGGGACCCGGCCGGGGGAGTTCTTC.